These 15 T cell receptor beta chains share one sample of origin, sequenced in a study of TIL therapy for anti-PD-1-resistant metastatic lung cancer. This was the immunoSEQ v3 assay. The method was immunoSEQ multiplex PCR; TCRdb's version includes in-frame clones alone and lacks a portion of them. The sample records about 50,000 clones, roughly 85% being singletons. Noted time point: pre-treatment sample, taken before nivolumab and TIL therapy. The specimen was blood, collected at baseline. These receptors all stem from a person aged 30 to 80 with non-small cell lung cancer.

The chain joins TRBV18 to TRBJ2-5; D perhaps matches TRBD1 (6 bases). Germline V CDR1 and CDR2: KGHSH, LQKENI. This CDR3 contains 14 residues. Trimming took off 0 bases at V and 4 bases at J, with 9 bases between the two ends. The CDR3 region is CASSPPGQVETQYF. The CDR3 region has the DNA TGTGCCAGCTCACCACCGGGACAAGTAGAGACCCAGTACTTC. The full variable domain, rest sourced from reference TRBV18 and TRBJ2-5, is NAGVMQNPRHLVRRRGQEARLRCSPMKGHSHVYWYRQLPEEGLKFMVYLQKENIIDESGMPKERFSAEFPKEGPSILRIQQVVRGDSAAYFCASSPPGQVETQYFGPGTRLLVL.

This rearrangement joins TRBV3-1 (or the pseudogene TRBV3-2) to TRBJ2-5; either TRBD1 or TRBD2 may supply D (5 bases each). The CDR3 contains 16 residues. Germline CDR1 reads LGHDT; CDR2 reads YNNKEL (reference sequence). V was trimmed by 2 bases and J by 2 bases, leaving 15 bases between them. CDR3 residues: CASSQCQGEGQETQYF. The CDR3 bases are TGTGCCAGCAGCCAATGTCAGGGAGAGGGGCAAGAGACCCAGTACTTC.

The chain has TRBV28 and TRBJ1-2; D is unresolved. V was trimmed by 2 bases and J by 10 bases, leaving 11 bases between them. The CDR3 covers 12 residues. Per the germline V gene, CDR1 is MDHEN and CDR2 is SYDVKM. CDR3 loop: CASSLPSGFYTF. The CDR3 nucleotides are TGTGCCAGCAGTTTACCTTCGGGCTTCTACACCTTC.

This clone showed up just a few times. J is TRBJ1-1 and V is TRBV28; TRBD1 matches 10 bases. The CDR3 runs 15 residues. With 6 bases clipped from V and 2 bases from J, the junction kept 6 bases outside the gene matches. Germline V gene data show CDR1 as MDHEN and CDR2 as SYDVKM. The CDR3 nucleotides read TGTGCCAGCAGCCCCGGGACAGGGGCCAACACTGAAGCTTTCTTT. Protein product: CASSPGTGANTEAFF. Full variable domain (missing parts from reference TRBV28 and TRBJ1-1): DVKVTQSSRYLVKRTGEKVFLECVQDMDHENMFWYRQDPGLGLRLIYFSYDVKMKEKGDIPEGYSVSREKKERFSLILESASTNQTSMYLCASSPGTGANTEAFFGQGTRLTVV.

This chain links TRBV6-2 or TRBV6-3 with TRBJ2-5; no reliable D call. The germline gives CDR1 MNHEY, CDR2 SVGEGT. Between the trimmed V and J ends, which lost 4 bases and 5 bases, there was a span of 8 bases. The CDR3 has 12 residues. The CDR3 sequence: CASSSIRETQYF. The DNA of the CDR3 is TGTGCCAGCAGTTCAATCAGGGAGACCCAGTACTTC.

The chain combines TRBV30 with TRBJ2-5, with D perhaps matching TRBD1 or TRBD2 (5 bases each). V lost 3 bases, J lost 7 bases, and 18 bases lay in between. Germline CDR1 reads GTSNPN; CDR2 reads SVGIG (reference sequence). The CDR3 consists of 14 residues. The CDR3, as DNA: TGTGCCTGGAGCCCTGGGACCTCAAGTGCGACCCAGTACTTC. Its translation: CAWSPGTSSATQYF.

This clone was seen just once. V usage is TRBV7-2 and J usage is TRBJ1-5; D is possibly TRBD1 (5 bases). Trimming pared 3 bases from V and 10 bases from J, leaving 13 bases between. Germline CDR1 SGHTA, CDR2 FQGNSA. The CDR3 is 13 amino acids. The CDR3, as DNA: TGTGCCAGCAGCTTGAGCCCGGGGGGACCCCAGCATTTT. As protein: CASSLSPGGPQHF.

This clone has more than one count but fewer than ten. The gene calls are TRBV4-1 and TRBJ1-3; 11 nucleotides agree with TRBD1. Germline loops: CDR1 MGHRA, CDR2 YSYEKL. This CDR3 is built from 17 residues. V lost 0 bases to trimming and J lost 4 bases; unmatched junction nucleotides: 5. The CDR3 region is CASSQDPRTGGGNTIYF. CDR3 sequence (DNA): TGCGCCAGCAGCCAAGACCCCAGGACAGGGGGCGGAAACACCATATATTTT.

This clone has only a few counts. This chain connects TRBV24-1 to TRBJ2-3; D is uncertain. From germline, CDR1 is KGHDR and CDR2 SFDVKD. The CDR3 contains 13 residues. V was shortened by 4 bases and J by 0 bases, with 4 bases between the two germline ends. Here the CDR3 reads CATSDGSTDTQYF. The DNA of the CDR3 is TGTGCCACCAGTGACGGGAGCACAGATACGCAGTATTTT.

In this sample, this clone turned up a few times. This rearrangement joins TRBV11-3 to TRBJ2-2; D not certain. The CDR3 sequence is 13 residues long. Germline V gene lookup returns CDR1 SGHNT and CDR2 YENEEA. Trimming left V 5 bases short and J 4 bases short, with 8 bases between. The CDR3 region is CASSGRSTGELFF. The CDR3 nucleotides read TGTGCCAGCAGCGGTCGGAGCACCGGGGAGCTGTTTTTT.

The chain uses TRBV6-6 and TRBJ1-1, with D perhaps TRBD1 (6 bases). The germline gives CDR1 MNHNY, CDR2 SVGAGI (reference sequence). The CDR3 has 15 residues. CDR3: CVSHAGGGGNTEAFF. DNA of the CDR3: TGTGTGAGCCATGCGGGGGGCGGAGGGAACACTGAAGCTTTCTTT.

This chain joins TRBV7-2 and TRBJ2-3, with TRBD2 matching over 8 bases. This CDR3 is 14 amino acids long. Trimming removed 5 bases from V and 2 bases from J; junction bases left unmatched: 3. The germline V gene has CDR1 SGHTA and CDR2 FQGNSA. This chain's CDR3 is CASSRGGPTDTQYF. The CDR3 nucleotides read TGTGCCAGCAGCCGCGGGGGGCCCACAGATACGCAGTATTTT.

The J gene is TRBJ1-2, the V gene TRBV18; no reliable D call. Germline CDR1 is KGHSH and CDR2 is LQKENI. V was clipped by 1 base and J by 6 bases, with 9 bases between them. The CDR3 is 13 residues long. The CDR3 spells CASSPQGSDGYTF. In nucleotides, the CDR3 is TGTGCCAGCTCACCACAGGGTTCGGATGGCTACACCTTC.

This clone was seen only once. The chain employs TRBV5-1 and TRBJ2-3; 7 nucleotides match TRBD2. J lost 1 base, V lost 1 base, and 12 bases had no gene match. The germline CDR1 and CDR2 sequences are SGHRS and YFSETQ. This CDR3 is 18 amino acids long. Written as DNA, the CDR3 is TGCGCCAGCAGCTTGATCGCTAGCGGTGCGTCAGGCACAGATACGCAGTATTTT. The encoded protein is CASSLIASGASGTDTQYF.

The CDR3 region has the DNA TGTGCCAGCAGCTCCAAAGGGACCGTCTCTAATGAAAAACTGTTTTTT. Translated, it gives CASSSKGTVSNEKLFF. This chain joins TRBV7-9 and TRBJ1-4; a weak D match, TRBD1 (5 bases). This CDR3 contains 16 residues. Trimming shortened V by 4 bases and J by 3 bases, and 15 bases separated the two germline ends. Per the germline V gene, CDR1 is SEHNR and CDR2 is FQNEAQ (reference sequence).